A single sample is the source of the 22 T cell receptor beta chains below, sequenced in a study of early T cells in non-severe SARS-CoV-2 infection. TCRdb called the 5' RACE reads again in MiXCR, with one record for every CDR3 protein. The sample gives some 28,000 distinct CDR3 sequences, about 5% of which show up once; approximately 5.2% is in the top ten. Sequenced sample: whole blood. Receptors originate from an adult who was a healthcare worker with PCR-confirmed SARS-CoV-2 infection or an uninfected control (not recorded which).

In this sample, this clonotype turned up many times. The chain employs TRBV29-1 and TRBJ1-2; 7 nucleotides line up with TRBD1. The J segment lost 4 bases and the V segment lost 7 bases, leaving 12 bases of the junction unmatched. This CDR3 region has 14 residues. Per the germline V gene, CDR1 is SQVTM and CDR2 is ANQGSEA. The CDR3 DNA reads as TGCAGCGGCAAGACAGGGTTAGGAGGCTATGGCTACACCTTC. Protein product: CSGKTGLGGYGYTF.

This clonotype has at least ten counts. CDR3 protein: CSAREWAASNQPQHF. CDR3 in DNA: TGCAGTGCTAGAGAGTGGGCGGCTTCTAATCAGCCCCAGCATTTT. The V and J genes are TRBV20-1 and TRBJ1-5; D is ambiguous. V lost 0 bases and J 4 bases, leaving 13 bases between the germline ends. This CDR3 has 15 amino acids. CDR1 and CDR2 (germline): DFQATT, SNEGSKA (reference sequence).

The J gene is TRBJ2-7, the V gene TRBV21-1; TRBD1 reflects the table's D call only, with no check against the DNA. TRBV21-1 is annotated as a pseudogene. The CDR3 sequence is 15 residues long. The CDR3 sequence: CASSKVWAGLSEQYF. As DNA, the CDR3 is TGTGCCAGCAGCAAAGTTTGGGCAGGGCTATCCGAGCAGTACTTC.

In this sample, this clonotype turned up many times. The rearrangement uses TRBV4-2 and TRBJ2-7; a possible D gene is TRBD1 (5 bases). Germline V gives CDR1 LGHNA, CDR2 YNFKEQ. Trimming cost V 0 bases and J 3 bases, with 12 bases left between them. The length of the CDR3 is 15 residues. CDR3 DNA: TGTGCCAGCAGCCAAGAAGGGCAGGGTTACTACGAGCAGTACTTC. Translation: CASSQEGQGYYEQYF.

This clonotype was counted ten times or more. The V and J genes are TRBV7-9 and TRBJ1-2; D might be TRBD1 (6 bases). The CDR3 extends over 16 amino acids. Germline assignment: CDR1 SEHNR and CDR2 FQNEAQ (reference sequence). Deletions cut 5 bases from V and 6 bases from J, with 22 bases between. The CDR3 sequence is CASSPRGSLGGDGYTF. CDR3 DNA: TGTGCCAGCAGCCCCCGTGGCAGTTTGGGGGGCGATGGCTACACCTTC.

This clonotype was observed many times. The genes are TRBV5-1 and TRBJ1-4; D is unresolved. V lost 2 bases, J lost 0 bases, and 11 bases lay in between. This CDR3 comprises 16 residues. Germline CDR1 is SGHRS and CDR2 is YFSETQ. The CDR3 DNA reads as TGCGCCAGCAGCTTCGGACCGCTTGCAACTAATGAAAAACTGTTTTTT. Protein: CASSFGPLATNEKLFF.

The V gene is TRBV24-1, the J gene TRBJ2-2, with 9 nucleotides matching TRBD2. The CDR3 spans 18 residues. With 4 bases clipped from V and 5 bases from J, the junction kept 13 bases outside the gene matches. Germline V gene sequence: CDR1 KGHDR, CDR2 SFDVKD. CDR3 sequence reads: CATSDTPVLAGETGELFF. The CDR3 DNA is TGTGCCACCAGTGACACTCCCGTCTTAGCGGGAGAGACCGGGGAGCTGTTTTTT.

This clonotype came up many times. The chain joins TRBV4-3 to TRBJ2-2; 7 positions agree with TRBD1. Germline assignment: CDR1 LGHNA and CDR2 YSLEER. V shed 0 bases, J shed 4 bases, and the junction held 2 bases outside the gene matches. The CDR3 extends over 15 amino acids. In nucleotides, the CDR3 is TGCGCCAGCAGCCAAGACAGGGGGAGCACCGGGGAGCTGTTTTTT. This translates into CASSQDRGSTGELFF.

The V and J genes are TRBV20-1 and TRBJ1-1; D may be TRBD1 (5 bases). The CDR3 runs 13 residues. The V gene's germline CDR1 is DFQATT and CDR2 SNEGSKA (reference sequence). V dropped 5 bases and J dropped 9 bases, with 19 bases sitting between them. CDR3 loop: CSALGRGAEKAFF. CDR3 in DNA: TGCAGTGCTCTTGGGAGAGGGGCGGAAAAAGCTTTCTTT.

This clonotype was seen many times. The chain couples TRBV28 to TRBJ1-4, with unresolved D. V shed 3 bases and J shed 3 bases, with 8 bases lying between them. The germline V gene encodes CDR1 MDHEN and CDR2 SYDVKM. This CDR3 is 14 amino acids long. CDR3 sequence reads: CASSLGLSNEKLFF. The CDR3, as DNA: TGTGCCAGCAGTTTGGGCTTATCTAATGAAAAACTGTTTTTT.

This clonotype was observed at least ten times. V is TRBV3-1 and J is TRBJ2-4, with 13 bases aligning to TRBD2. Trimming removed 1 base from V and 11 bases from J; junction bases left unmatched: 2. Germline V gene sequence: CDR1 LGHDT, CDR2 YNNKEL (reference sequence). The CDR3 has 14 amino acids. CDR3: CASSQGTSGGLQYF. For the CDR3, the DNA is TGTGCCAGCAGCCAAGGGACTAGCGGGGGCCTTCAGTACTTC. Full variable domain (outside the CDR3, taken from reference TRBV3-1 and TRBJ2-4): DTAVSQTPKYLVTQMGNDKSIKCEQNLGHDTMYWYKQDSKKFLKIMFSYNNKELIINETVPNRFSPKSPDKAHLNLHINSLELGDSAVYFCASSQGTSGGLQYFGAGTRLSVL.

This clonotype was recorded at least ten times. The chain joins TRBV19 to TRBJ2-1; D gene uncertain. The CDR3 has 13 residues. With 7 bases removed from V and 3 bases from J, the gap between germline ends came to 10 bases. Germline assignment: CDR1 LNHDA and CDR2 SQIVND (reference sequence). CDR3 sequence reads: CASISTGYNEQFF. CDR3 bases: TGTGCCAGTATTTCGACCGGCTACAATGAGCAGTTCTTC.

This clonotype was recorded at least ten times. Written as DNA, the CDR3 is TGTGCCAGCAGTTCGCGACAGACCAGGACCTATAATTCACCCCTCCACTTT. It is translated as CASSSRQTRTYNSPLHF. The V and J genes are TRBV28 and TRBJ1-6; possibly TRBD1 for D (5 bases). Germline values: CDR1 MDHEN, CDR2 SYDVKM. The CDR3 is 17 amino acids. Trimming cost V 4 bases and J 2 bases, with 15 bases left between them.

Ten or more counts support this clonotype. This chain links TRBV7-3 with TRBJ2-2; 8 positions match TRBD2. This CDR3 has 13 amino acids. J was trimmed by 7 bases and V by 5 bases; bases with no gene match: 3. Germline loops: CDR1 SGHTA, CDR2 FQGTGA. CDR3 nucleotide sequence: TGTGCCAGCAGCCTCCGGGAGGGCGGGGAGCTGTTTTTT. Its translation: CASSLREGGELFF. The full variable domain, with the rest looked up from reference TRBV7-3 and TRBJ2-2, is GAGVSQTPSNKVTEKGKYVELRCDPISGHTALYWYRQSLGQGPEFLIYFQGTGAADDSGLPNDRFFAVRPEGSVSTLKIQRTERGDSAVYLCASSLREGGELFFGEGSRLTVL.

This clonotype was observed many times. The CDR3 bases are TGCGGTGGGGGAAGCATGAACACTGAAGCTTTCTTT. Translated: CGGGSMNTEAFF. The genes are TRBV29-1 and TRBJ1-1; tentative D call: TRBD1 (5 bases). CDR1 SQVTM and CDR2 ANQGSEA come from the germline V gene. The CDR3 contains 12 residues.

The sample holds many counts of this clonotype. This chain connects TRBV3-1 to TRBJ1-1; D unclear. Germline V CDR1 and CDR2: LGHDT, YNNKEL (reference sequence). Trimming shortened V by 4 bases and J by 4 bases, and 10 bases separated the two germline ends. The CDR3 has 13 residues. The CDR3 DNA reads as TGTGCCAGCAGCCGGGAGTGGGGCACTGAAGCTTTCTTT. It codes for CASSREWGTEAFF.

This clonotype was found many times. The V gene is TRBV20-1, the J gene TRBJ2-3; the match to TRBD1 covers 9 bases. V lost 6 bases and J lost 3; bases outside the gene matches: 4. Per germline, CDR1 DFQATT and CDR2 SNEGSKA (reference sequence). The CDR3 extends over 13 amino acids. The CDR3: CSAPTGGTDTQYF. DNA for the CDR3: TGCAGTGCCCCGACAGGGGGGACAGATACGCAGTATTTT.

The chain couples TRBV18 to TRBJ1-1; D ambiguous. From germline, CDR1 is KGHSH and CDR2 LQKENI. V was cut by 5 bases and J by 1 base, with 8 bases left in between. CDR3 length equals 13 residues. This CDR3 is CASSADGNTEAFF. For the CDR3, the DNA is TGTGCCAGCTCAGCGGACGGGAACACTGAAGCTTTCTTT.

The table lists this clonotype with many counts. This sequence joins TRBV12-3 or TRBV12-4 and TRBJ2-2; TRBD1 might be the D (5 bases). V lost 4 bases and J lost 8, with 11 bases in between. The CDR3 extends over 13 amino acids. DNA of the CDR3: TGTGCCAGCAGTTCAAGGGGTTCAGGGGAGCTGTTTTTT. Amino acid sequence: CASSSRGSGELFF.

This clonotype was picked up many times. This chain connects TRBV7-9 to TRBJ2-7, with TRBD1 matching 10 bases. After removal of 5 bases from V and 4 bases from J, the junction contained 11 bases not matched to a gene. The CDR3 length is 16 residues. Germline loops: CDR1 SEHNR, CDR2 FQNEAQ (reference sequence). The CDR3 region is CASSVSDGTGVYEQYF. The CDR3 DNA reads TGTGCCAGCAGCGTTAGCGATGGGACAGGGGTATACGAGCAGTACTTC.

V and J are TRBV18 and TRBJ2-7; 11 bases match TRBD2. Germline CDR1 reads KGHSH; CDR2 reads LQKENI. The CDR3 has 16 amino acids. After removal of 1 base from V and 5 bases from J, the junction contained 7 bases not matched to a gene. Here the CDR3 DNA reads TGTGCCAGCTCACCACTAGCGGGAGGGCCGAACGACGAGCAGTACTTC. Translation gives CASSPLAGGPNDEQYF.

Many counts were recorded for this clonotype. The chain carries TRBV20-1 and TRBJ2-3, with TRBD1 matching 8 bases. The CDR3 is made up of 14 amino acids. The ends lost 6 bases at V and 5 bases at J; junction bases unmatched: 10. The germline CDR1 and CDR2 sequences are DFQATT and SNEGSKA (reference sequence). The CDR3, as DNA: TGCAGTGCCCCTCAGTTTGGGACAGGAGATACGCAGTATTTT. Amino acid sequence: CSAPQFGTGDTQYF.